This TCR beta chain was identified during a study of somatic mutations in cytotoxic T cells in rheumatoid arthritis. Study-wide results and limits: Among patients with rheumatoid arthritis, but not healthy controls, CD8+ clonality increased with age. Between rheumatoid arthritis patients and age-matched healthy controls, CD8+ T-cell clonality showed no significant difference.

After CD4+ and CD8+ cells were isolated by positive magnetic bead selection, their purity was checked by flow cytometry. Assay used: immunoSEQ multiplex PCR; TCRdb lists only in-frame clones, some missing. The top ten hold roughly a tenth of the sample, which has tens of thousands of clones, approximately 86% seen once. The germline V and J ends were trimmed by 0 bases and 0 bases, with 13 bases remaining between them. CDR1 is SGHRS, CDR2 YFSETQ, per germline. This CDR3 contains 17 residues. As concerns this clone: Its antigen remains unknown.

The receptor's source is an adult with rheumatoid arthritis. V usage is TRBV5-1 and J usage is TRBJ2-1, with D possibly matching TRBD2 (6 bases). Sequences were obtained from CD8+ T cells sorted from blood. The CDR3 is CASSLDVGGSSYNEQFF. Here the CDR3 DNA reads TGCGCCAGCAGCTTGGACGTGGGGGGAAGCTCCTACAATGAGCAGTTCTTC.